These 15 T cell receptor beta chains were all obtained from the same sample, sequenced in a study of identical twins. TCRdb analysed the 5' RACE reads with MiXCR anew, one entry per CDR3 protein. The table lists 300,000 to 400,000 distinct CDR3 sequences, 9% to 15% of them singletons. These data also featured in a second study, about yellow fever vaccine responses in identical twins.

The sample taken for sequencing was CD8+ T cells sorted from blood. These receptors all come from a woman under 30 in good health.

The V call is TRBV6-5, the J call TRBJ2-7; tentative D call: TRBD2 (6 bases). CDR1 is MNHEY, CDR2 SVGAGI, per germline. Trimming stripped 5 bases from V and 1 base from J, with 12 bases between. The CDR3 consists of 14 residues. The CDR3 region is CASSTTRKSYEQYF. The CDR3 DNA reads as TGTGCCAGCAGTACGACTAGGAAGTCCTACGAGCAGTACTTC.

This clonotype was observed a single time. Germline and junction disagree at one end, which may indicate a read error. The chain links TRBV7-9 to TRBJ2-7, with a weak D call TRBD2 (5 bases). This CDR3 has 14 residues. Germline lookup yields CDR1 SEHNR and CDR2 FQNEAQ (reference sequence). In DNA form, the CDR3 reads TGTGCCAGCAGCCTAGCTTCCACTTTACACGAGCAGTACTTC. Translated: CASSLASTLHEQYF.

The chain uses TRBV15 and TRBJ2-5; TRBD2 matches 10 bases. J was trimmed by 5 bases and V by 0 bases; bases with no gene match: 9. The germline CDR1 and CDR2 sequences are LNHNV and YYDKDF (reference sequence). The CDR3 is made up of 17 amino acids. CDR3 DNA sequence: TGTGCCACCAGCAGAGAGCTAGCGGGAGTGACTTGGGAGACCCAGTACTTC. It encodes CATSRELAGVTWETQYF.

This clonotype was seen only a few times. This chain links TRBV11-2 with TRBJ2-5, with TRBD2 matching 9 bases. Trimming took 1 base from V and 0 from J; bases not matched to a gene: 9. This CDR3 has 18 residues. Germline CDR1 reads SGHAT; CDR2 reads FQNNGV. As DNA, the CDR3 is TGTGCCAGCAGCTTAGGTTTAGCGGGAGATAGGAACCAAGAGACCCAGTACTTC. The encoded protein is CASSLGLAGDRNQETQYF.

The V call is TRBV4-1, the J call TRBJ1-1, with D hard to call. The CDR3 sequence is 15 residues long. Germline CDR1 reads MGHRA; CDR2 reads YSYEKL. The V end lost 1 base, the J end lost 0 bases, and 9 bases lay between the germline ends. CDR3 DNA: TGCGCCAGCAGCCAAGCACAGAGCTTGAACACTGAAGCTTTCTTT. Its translation: CASSQAQSLNTEAFF.

The chain recombines TRBV18 with TRBJ2-2, with D unresolved. V lost 1 base, J lost 3 bases, and 15 bases lay in between. The CDR3 is 17 residues long. Germline CDR1 is KGHSH and CDR2 is LQKENI. CDR3 protein: CASSPRAPVGDTGELFF. DNA of the CDR3: TGTGCCAGCTCACCACGGGCCCCGGTAGGCGACACCGGGGAGCTGTTTTTT. The complete variable domain, with remaining parts taken from reference TRBV18 and TRBJ2-2, reads NAGVMQNPRHLVRRRGQEARLRCSPMKGHSHVYWYRQLPEEGLKFMVYLQKENIIDESGMPKERFSAEFPKEGPSILRIQQVVRGDSAAYFCASSPRAPVGDTGELFFGEGSRLTVL.

The chain combines TRBV5-4 with TRBJ2-7; TRBD2 aligns across 7 bases. Trimming took 1 base from V and 7 from J; bases not matched to a gene: 8. Germline V CDR1 and CDR2: SGHNT, YYREEE (reference sequence). This CDR3 spans 14 amino acids. Here the CDR3 reads CASSLFTSGGEQYV. CDR3 in DNA: TGTGCCAGCAGCTTGTTCACTTCCGGGGGGGAGCAGTACGTC.

A few counts support this clonotype. The chain couples TRBV24-1 to TRBJ2-3, with D maybe TRBD2 (5 bases). From germline, CDR1 is KGHDR and CDR2 SFDVKD. The CDR3 spans 17 residues. Trimming removed 3 bases from V and 2 bases from J, with 17 bases in between. CDR3 region: CATSDPLSGIDTDTQYF. The CDR3 nucleotides are TGTGCCACCAGTGATCCCTTATCCGGGATCGACACAGATACGCAGTATTTT.

J is TRBJ1-2 and V is TRBV6-1; D is perhaps TRBD1 (5 bases). The CDR3 runs 14 residues. Germline assignment: CDR1 MNHNS and CDR2 SASEGT. Trimming pared 1 base from V and 8 bases from J, leaving 14 bases between. CDR3: CASSEGDLWGGYTF. In DNA form, the CDR3 reads TGTGCCAGCAGTGAAGGGGACCTATGGGGAGGCTACACCTTC.

This chain uses TRBV13 with TRBJ1-1; D is possibly TRBD1 (6 bases). Trimming stripped 5 bases from V and 8 bases from J, with 12 bases between. The germline gives CDR1 PRHDT, CDR2 FYEKMQ (reference sequence). The CDR3 length is 12 residues. This CDR3 reads CASSEPGEEAFF. The CDR3 coding sequence is TGTGCCAGCAGCGAACCAGGGGAAGAAGCTTTCTTT.

The table lists this clonotype with a few counts. The chain uses TRBV28 and TRBJ2-5; D is ambiguous. Germline assignment: CDR1 MDHEN and CDR2 SYDVKM. The CDR3 consists of 16 residues. Trimming left V 4 bases short and J 0 bases short, with 15 bases between. CDR3 DNA: TGTGCCAGCAGTTCACACAGATTTGAATACCAAGAGACCCAGTACTTC. Amino acid sequence: CASSSHRFEYQETQYF.

This clonotype was counted a few times. The chain links TRBV29-1 to TRBJ2-7, with 10 bases matching TRBD1. Germline V gene lookup returns CDR1 SQVTM and CDR2 ANQGSEA. V lost 6 bases to trimming and J lost 6 bases; unmatched junction nucleotides: 11. The CDR3 runs 14 residues. The CDR3 DNA sequence: TGCAGCGTCGGGACAGGGGATGGTGGCGGCGAGCAGTACTTC. It yields the protein CSVGTGDGGGEQYF.

This clonotype was seen more than once but under ten times. V gene TRBV6-1 combines with J gene TRBJ2-6, with D uncertain. Germline V gene lookup returns CDR1 MNHNS and CDR2 SASEGT. The CDR3 totals 13 residues. Trimming stripped 6 bases from V and 8 bases from J, with 11 bases between. DNA of the CDR3: TGTGCCAGCAGCGGGCAGGAGACCAACGTCCTGACTTTC. Translation gives CASSGQETNVLTF.

As to this clonotype: Mismatch with germline at one junction end may stem from a read error. The J gene is TRBJ2-2, the V gene TRBV12-3 or TRBV12-4, with 9 bases fitting TRBD2. The length of the CDR3 is 19 residues. The CDR3, as DNA: TGTGCCATCAGTTCAGCCAAGGGACTAGCTCCGACGAACACCGGGGAGCTGTTTTTT. This sequence encodes CAISSAKGLAPTNTGELFF.

This chain uses TRBV28 with TRBJ2-5; 15 bases are shared with TRBD2. Trimming took 5 bases from V and 5 from J; bases not matched to a gene: 9. The CDR3 has 17 residues. The V gene's germline CDR1 is MDHEN and CDR2 SYDVKM. The CDR3 nucleotides read TGTGCCAGCAGTACCCGTGGCGGACTAGCGGGGGGGGAGACCCAGTACTTC. Translated, it gives CASSTRGGLAGGETQYF.